The clone carrying this TCR beta chain was counted between two and nine times. Its antigen is still unknown. The sample originates from a study of OX40 agonist ivuxolimab in advanced cancers. Sequenced by immunoSEQ multiplex PCR; TCRdb stores in-frame clones only, minus some. The sample shows just under 60,000 clones, approximately 90% of them seen only once. CDR1 is SGHTA, CDR2 FQGNSA, per germline. The CDR3 consists of 11 residues. Trimming left V 6 bases short and J 5 bases short, with 7 bases between. General study findings and limits: Researchers did not determine the expanded peripheral T cells' antigen specificity.

The rearrangement links TRBV7-2 to TRBJ1-1; D is unclear. Sequencing was performed on CD4+ or CD8+ T cells sorted from blood, taken in a trial of the OX40 agonist ivuxolimab. The TCR comes from an adult with an advanced solid tumor such as melanoma, head and neck, liver or kidney cancer. CDR3 in DNA: TGTGCCAGCAGGGGTGGGACTGAAGCTTTCTTT. Translated, it gives CASRGGTEAFF. The full variable domain, completed using reference TRBV7-2 and TRBJ1-1, is GAGVSQSPSNKVTEKGKDVELRCDPISGHTALYWYRQSLGQGLEFLIYFQGNSAPDKSGLPSDRFSAERTGGSVSTLTIQRTQQEDSAVYLCASRGGTEAFFGQGTRLTVV.